This TCR beta chain was sequenced in a study of cytomegalovirus exposure and HLA in healthy donors. Study as a whole: A prior analysis found 117 million unique TCR beta sequences from about 179 million T cells. Study outcomes and limitations: Clonal expansion, a later analysis showed, was greater in HLA-associated TCR beta chains than in equally common others. A later analysis appeared to link common viral pathogens to several of the most significant clusters.

The CDR3 loop spans 16 amino acids. The V gene's germline CDR1 is LGHNA and CDR2 YSLEER. V dropped 0 bases and J dropped 2 bases, with 8 bases sitting between them. A multiplex PCR was run with 60 Vbeta primers and 13 Jbeta primers. The data were produced by immunoSEQ multiplex PCR, yet TCRdb's version contains in-frame clones alone and is incomplete. The sample yields around 60,000 clones, 80% seen once. Concerning this clone itself: Its antigen is not known.

The sample was PBMCs. J is TRBJ2-6 and V is TRBV4-3; D is undetermined. The sequence was obtained from a male donor in good health and CMV-seronegative. CDR3 region: CASSQEASAGANVLTF. The CDR3 DNA sequence: TGCGCCAGCAGCCAAGAGGCATCCGCTGGGGCCAACGTCCTGACTTTC.